Detailed here is one TCR beta chain. The antigen is unknown. This sample stems from a study of OX40 agonist ivuxolimab in advanced cancers. Trimming removed 6 bases from V and 7 bases from J, with 16 bases in between. The V gene's germline CDR1 is MNHEY and CDR2 SVGAGI. CDR3 size: 15 residues. Study results and limitations: Among T cells, CD8+ cells averaged more expanded clones than CD4+ cells. Specificity for antigen went undetermined in the expanded peripheral T cells.

Clones were sequenced by immunoSEQ multiplex PCR, and TCRdb holds only the in-frame ones, with some missing. Among approximately 80,000 clones listed, roughly 89% were seen once. This material consisted of CD4+ or CD8+ T cells sorted from blood, taken in a trial of the OX40 agonist ivuxolimab. This chain uses TRBV6-5 with TRBJ1-6, with a possible D match to TRBD1 (5 bases). This TCR was recovered from an adult with an advanced solid tumor such as melanoma, head and neck, liver or kidney cancer. The CDR3 nucleotides are TGTGCCAGCAGGACTAACGGACAAATCAATTCACCCCTCCACTTT. Protein sequence: CASRTNGQINSPLHF.